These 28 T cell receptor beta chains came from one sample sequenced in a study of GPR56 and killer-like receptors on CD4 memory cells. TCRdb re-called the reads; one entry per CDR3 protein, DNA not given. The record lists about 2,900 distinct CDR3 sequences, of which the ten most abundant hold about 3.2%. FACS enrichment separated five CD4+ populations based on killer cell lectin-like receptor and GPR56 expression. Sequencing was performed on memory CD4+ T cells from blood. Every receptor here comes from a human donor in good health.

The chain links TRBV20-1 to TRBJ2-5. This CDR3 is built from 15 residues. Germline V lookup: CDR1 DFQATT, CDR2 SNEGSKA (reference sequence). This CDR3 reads CSARDLRAIQETQYF.

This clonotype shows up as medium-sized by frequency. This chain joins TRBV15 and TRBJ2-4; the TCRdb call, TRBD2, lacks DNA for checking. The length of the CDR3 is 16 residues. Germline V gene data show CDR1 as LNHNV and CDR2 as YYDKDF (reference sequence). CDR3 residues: CATSLIGTSRGNIQYF.

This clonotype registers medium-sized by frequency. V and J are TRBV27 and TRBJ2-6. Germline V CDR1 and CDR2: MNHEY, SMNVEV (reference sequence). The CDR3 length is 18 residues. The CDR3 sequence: CASRPIGPADSGANVLTF.

CDR3 amino acids: CASSFGVPEAFF. This chain joins TRBV12-3 or TRBV12-4 and TRBJ1-1. This CDR3 has 12 residues.

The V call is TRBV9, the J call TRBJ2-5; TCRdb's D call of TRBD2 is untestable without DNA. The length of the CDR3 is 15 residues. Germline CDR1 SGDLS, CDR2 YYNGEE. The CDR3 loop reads CASSVKSGWVETQYF.

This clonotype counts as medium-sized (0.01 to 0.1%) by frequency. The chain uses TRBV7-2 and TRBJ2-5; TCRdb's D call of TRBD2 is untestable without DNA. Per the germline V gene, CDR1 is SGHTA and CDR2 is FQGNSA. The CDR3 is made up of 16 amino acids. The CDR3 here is CASSRGLAGGEETQYF.

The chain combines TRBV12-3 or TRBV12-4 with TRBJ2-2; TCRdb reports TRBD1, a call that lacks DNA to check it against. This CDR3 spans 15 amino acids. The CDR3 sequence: CASSRGTGNTGELFF.

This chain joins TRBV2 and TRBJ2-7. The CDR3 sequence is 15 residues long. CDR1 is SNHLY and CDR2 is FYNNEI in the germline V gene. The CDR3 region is CASRQIYGGTHEQYF.

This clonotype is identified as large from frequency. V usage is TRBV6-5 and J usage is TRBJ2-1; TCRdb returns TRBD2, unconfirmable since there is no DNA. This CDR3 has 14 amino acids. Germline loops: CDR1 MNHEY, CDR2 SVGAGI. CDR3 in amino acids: CASSYTASGNEQFF.

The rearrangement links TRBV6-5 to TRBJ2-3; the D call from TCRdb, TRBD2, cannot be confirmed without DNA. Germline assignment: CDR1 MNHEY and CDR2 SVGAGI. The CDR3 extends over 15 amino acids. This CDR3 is CASSYSYGLPDTQYF.

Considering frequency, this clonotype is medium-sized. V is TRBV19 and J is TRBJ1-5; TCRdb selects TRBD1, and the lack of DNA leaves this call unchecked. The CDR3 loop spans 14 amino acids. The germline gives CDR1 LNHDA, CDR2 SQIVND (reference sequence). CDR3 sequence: CASSIEVPGEPQHF.

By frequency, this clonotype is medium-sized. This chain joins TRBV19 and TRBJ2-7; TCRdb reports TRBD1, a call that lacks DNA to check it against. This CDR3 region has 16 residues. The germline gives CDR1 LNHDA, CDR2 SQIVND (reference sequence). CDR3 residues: CASSTGLGGKAYEQYF. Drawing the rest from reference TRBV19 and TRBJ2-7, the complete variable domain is DGGITQSPKYLFRKEGQNVTLSCEQNLNHDAMYWYRQDPGQGLRLIYYSQIVNDFQKGDIAEGYSVSREKKESFPLTVTSAQKNPTAFYLCASSTGLGGKAYEQYFGPGTRLTVT.

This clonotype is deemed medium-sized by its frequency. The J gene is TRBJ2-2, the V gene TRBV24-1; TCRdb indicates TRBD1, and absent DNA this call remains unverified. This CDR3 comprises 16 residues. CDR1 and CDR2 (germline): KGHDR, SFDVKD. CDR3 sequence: CATSDPRQGNTGELFF.

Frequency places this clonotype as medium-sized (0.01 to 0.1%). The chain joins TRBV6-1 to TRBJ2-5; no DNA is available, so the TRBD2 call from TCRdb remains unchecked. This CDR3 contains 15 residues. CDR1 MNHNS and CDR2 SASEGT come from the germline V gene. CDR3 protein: CASSEWGPIQETQYF.

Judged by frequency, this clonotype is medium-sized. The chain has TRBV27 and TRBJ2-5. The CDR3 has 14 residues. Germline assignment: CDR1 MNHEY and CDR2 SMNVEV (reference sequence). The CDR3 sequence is CASSLRAAGETQYF.

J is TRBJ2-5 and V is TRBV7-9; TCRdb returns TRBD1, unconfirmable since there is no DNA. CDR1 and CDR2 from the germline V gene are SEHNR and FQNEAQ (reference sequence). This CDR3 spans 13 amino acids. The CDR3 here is CASSQTGVETQYF.

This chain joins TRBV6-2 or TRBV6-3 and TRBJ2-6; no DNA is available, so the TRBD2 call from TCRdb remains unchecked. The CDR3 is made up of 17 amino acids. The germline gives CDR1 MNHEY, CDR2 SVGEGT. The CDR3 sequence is CASSYSIGEEGANVLTF.

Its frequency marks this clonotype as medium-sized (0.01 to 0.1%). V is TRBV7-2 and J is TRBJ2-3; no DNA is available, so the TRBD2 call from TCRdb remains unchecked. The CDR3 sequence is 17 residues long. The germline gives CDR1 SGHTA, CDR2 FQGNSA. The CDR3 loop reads CASSLGLGGGVTDTQYF.

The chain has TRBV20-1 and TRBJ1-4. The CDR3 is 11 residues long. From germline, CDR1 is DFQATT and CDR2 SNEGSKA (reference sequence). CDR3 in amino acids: CSGRGNEKLFF.

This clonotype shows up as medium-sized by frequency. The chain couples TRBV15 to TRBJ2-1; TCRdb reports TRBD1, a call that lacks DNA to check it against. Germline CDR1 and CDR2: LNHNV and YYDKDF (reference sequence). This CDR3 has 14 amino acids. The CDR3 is CATSKRGSYNEQFF.

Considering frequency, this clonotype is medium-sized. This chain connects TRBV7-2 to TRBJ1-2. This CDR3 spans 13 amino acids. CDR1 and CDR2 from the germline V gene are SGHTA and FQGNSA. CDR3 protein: CASSPEGQYGYTF.

CDR3: CASSLVMTGANEQYF. The V gene is TRBV7-9, the J gene TRBJ2-7; TCRdb outputs TRBD1, but without DNA this stays unchecked. Germline CDR1 SEHNR, CDR2 FQNEAQ (reference sequence). CDR3 size: 15 residues.

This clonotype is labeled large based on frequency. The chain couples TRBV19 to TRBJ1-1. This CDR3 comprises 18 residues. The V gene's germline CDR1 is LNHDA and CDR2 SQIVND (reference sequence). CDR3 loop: CASSIDLIRLLADTEAFF. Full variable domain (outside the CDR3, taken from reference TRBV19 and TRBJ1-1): DGGITQSPKYLFRKEGQNVTLSCEQNLNHDAMYWYRQDPGQGLRLIYYSQIVNDFQKGDIAEGYSVSREKKESFPLTVTSAQKNPTAFYLCASSIDLIRLLADTEAFFGQGTRLTVV.

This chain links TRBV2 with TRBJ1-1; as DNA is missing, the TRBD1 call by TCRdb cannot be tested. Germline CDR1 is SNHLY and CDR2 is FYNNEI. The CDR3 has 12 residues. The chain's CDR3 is CASRGTGTKAFF.

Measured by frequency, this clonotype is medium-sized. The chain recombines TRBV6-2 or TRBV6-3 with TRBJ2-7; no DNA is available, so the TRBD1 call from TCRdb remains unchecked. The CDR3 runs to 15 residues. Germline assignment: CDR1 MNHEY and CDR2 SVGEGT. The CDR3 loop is CASSYNRDSSYEQYF.

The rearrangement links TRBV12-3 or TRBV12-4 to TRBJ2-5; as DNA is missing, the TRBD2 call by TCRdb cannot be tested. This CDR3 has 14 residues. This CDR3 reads CASSFRTRPETQYF.

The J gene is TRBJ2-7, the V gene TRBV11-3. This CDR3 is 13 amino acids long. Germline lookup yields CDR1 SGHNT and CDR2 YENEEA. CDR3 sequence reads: CASSLDLTPEQYF.

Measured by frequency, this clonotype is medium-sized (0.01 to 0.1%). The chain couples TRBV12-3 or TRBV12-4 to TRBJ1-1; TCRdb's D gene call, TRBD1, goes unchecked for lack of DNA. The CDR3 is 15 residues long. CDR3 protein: CATGYQDRAQTEAFF.